This T cell receptor beta chain comes out of a study of shared clonotypes between healthy human individuals. A remark on this clone: The antigen remains unidentified.

When replicate PCRs were run on unsorted PBMC, they used about 300 ng DNA, 25,000 to 30,000 T cell genomes. Repertoires were generated with immunoSEQ multiplex PCR, while TCRdb's copy carries only in-frame clones and drops some. The sample has approximately 500,000 clones; around four fifths are singletons. The healthy adult donors were HIV-negative and reported no recent acute infections or vaccinations. Study-wide results and limits: Sampling used blood alone; tissue repertoires probably differ.

Trimming removed 6 bases at V and 5 bases at J, with 5 bases between. The CDR3 is made up of 11 amino acids. Germline CDR1 reads MNHNS; CDR2 reads SASEGT. The J gene is TRBJ1-5, the V gene TRBV6-1; D gene uncertain. The TCR comes from a woman between 40 and 55 years old in good health. Some clones in this sample may be carry-over from other donors' samples. Source material: PBMCs. CDR3 in amino acids: CASRTDQPQHF. The DNA for the CDR3 is TGTGCCAGCAGGACGGATCAGCCCCAGCATTTT.